The 32 T cell receptor beta chains presented below share a single source sample, sequenced in a study of T-cell reconstitution after alpha-beta-depleted transplantation in children (dated by TCRdb to the mid-2010s). To prepare the library, PCR was applied. Sequenced on an Illumina HiSeq 2500. TCR library preparation used molecular barcoding, with unique molecular identifiers applied to normalize quantification of the TCRbeta repertoire. The public reads were quality trimmed at Q25 with fastp and then assembled into clones with MiXCR by TCRdb, keeping productive beta chains. Entries are consolidated by CDR3 protein sequence, retaining the most common genes and DNA. This sample gives 200,000 to 250,000 distinct CDR3 sequences in total; approximately 11% of them show up just once. The ten largest clones capture 25% to 30% of the sample. Explained via the paper, the treatment or condition label denotes: allogeneic hematopoietic cell transplantation with graft depleted of TCRalphabeta T cells and CD19 B cells.

Sequenced here: PBMCs, sampled before TCRalphabeta/CD19-depleted stem cell transplant. Source of these receptors: a child in the first two years of life with acute myeloid leukemia, due to receive a stem cell transplant.

This clonotype was observed at least ten times. This chain links TRBV4-1 with TRBJ1-5; D is unclear. The CDR3 spans 17 residues. Trimming pared 1 base from V and 3 bases from J, leaving 16 bases between. Germline V lookup: CDR1 MGHRA, CDR2 YSYEKL. CDR3 amino acids: CASSQVNLGFPNQPQHF. The CDR3 nucleotides are TGCGCCAGCAGCCAAGTAAATCTCGGTTTTCCCAATCAGCCCCAGCATTTT.

V is TRBV5-4 and J is TRBJ2-1; 10 bases align to TRBD2. Germline CDR1 is SGHNT and CDR2 is YYREEE (reference sequence). The V segment lost 3 bases and the J segment 3 bases; nucleotides outside the gene matches: 15. CDR3 length equals 19 residues. CDR3 sequence (DNA): TGTGCCAGCAGCTGCTTTGTCCTAGCGGGGGCCCAGGTCTACAATGAGCAGTTCTTC. The encoded protein is CASSCFVLAGAQVYNEQFF.

There are many counts of this clonotype. The CDR3 loop reads CASSQEWGGADTQYF. The CDR3 nucleotides are TGTGCCAGCAGCCAAGAATGGGGGGGCGCGGATACGCAGTATTTT. The chain combines TRBV3-1 with TRBJ2-3; perhaps TRBD2 as D (7 bases). The germline gives CDR1 LGHDT, CDR2 YNNKEL (reference sequence). The CDR3 length is 15 residues. V was pared by 0 bases and J by 6 bases, with 13 bases between.

This clonotype was recorded many times. The CDR3 here is CSARDLQRSYNEQFF. The CDR3 DNA sequence: TGCAGTGCTAGAGATCTCCAGCGTTCCTACAATGAGCAGTTCTTC. This sequence joins TRBV20-1 and TRBJ2-1; D ambiguous. The CDR3 sequence is 15 residues long. Germline V CDR1 and CDR2: DFQATT, SNEGSKA (reference sequence). With 0 bases removed from V and 1 base from J, the gap between germline ends came to 10 bases.

Note on this clonotype: A clone one base away is much larger, so this may be a read error. This rearrangement joins TRBV13 to TRBJ2-1; the D gene is possibly TRBD2 (6 bases). Germline assignment: CDR1 PRHDT and CDR2 FYEKMQ (reference sequence). CDR3 length: 11 amino acids. CDR3 nucleotides: TGTCCCAGCAGCTTACGGGAGGAGCAGTTCTTC. Translated: CPSSLREEQFF.

This clonotype came up many times. J is TRBJ1-5 and V is TRBV3-1; D perhaps matches TRBD1 (5 bases). CDR1 and CDR2 from the germline V gene are LGHDT and YNNKEL (reference sequence). Trimming cost V 0 bases and J 7 bases, with 7 bases left between them. This CDR3 is built from 13 residues. The CDR3 loop is CASSQEGAQPQHF. Written as DNA, the CDR3 is TGTGCCAGCAGCCAAGAAGGGGCCCAGCCCCAGCATTTT.

This clonotype has at least ten counts. This chain connects TRBV20-1 to TRBJ2-6, with a possible D match to TRBD2 (6 bases). V was clipped by 6 bases and J by 4 bases, with 7 bases between them. CDR3 size: 12 residues. Per germline, CDR1 DFQATT and CDR2 SNEGSKA (reference sequence). The DNA of the CDR3 is TGCAGTGCCGGGAGCGGGGCCAACGTCCTGACTTTC. It codes for CSAGSGANVLTF.

In this sample, this clonotype turned up many times. The V call is TRBV3-1, the J call TRBJ2-2, with D possibly matching TRBD1 (6 bases). The germline CDR1 and CDR2 sequences are LGHDT and YNNKEL (reference sequence). Trimming stripped 4 bases from V and 6 bases from J, with 15 bases between. The CDR3 is made up of 15 amino acids. The CDR3 bases are TGTGCCAGCAGCCCACCACAATGGACAGCCGGGGAGCTGTTTTTT. The encoded protein is CASSPPQWTAGELFF.

A remark on this clonotype: This may stem from a read error, because a much larger clone lies one nucleotide away. The chain uses TRBV5-6 and TRBJ2-7; 7 nucleotides align to TRBD2. CDR3 size: 15 residues. V lost 4 bases to trimming and J lost 0 bases; unmatched junction nucleotides: 7. Per the germline V gene, CDR1 is SGHDT and CDR2 is YYEEEE. CDR3 region: CASSPTASGSYEQYF. The CDR3 DNA follows: TGTGCCAGCAGCCCCACGGCTAGCGGCTCCTACGAGCAGTACTTC. The entire variable domain, with the rest obtained from reference TRBV5-6 and TRBJ2-7, is as follows: DAGVTQSPTHLIKTRGQQVTLRCSPKSGHDTVSWYQQALGQGPQFIFQYYEEEERQRGNFPDRFSGHQFPNYSSELNVNALLLGDSALYLCASSPTASGSYEQYFGPGTRLTVT.

At least ten counts were recorded for this clonotype. This chain connects TRBV24-1 to TRBJ2-3; D call uncertain. The germline gives CDR1 KGHDR, CDR2 SFDVKD. V was clipped by 4 bases and J by 2 bases, with 9 bases between them. The CDR3 consists of 14 residues. The CDR3 DNA follows: TGTGCCACCAGTGACCCCGTGGCCACAGATACGCAGTATTTT. It encodes CATSDPVATDTQYF.

This clonotype was counted between two and nine times. The chain couples TRBV2 to TRBJ2-2; TRBD2 matches 9 bases. V dropped 11 bases and J dropped 4; count of bases not matched to a gene: 8. The CDR3 runs to 14 residues. Germline V CDR1 and CDR2: SNHLY, FYNNEI. The CDR3 reads CALPSGRSTGELFF. In DNA, the CDR3 is TGTGCCCTTCCAAGCGGGAGGTCCACCGGGGAGCTGTTTTTT.

For this clonotype: A much larger clone is a single base away; this may be a read error. The chain uses TRBV24-1 and TRBJ2-1, with 8 bases that match TRBD2. This CDR3 is built from 16 residues. CDR1 KGHDR and CDR2 SFDVKD come from the germline V gene. V lost 4 bases to trimming and J lost 6 bases; unmatched junction nucleotides: 10. CDR3 in amino acids: CATSDPGLGKTNEQFF. CDR3 bases: TGTGCCACCAGTGACCCGGGACTAGGTAAGACCAATGAGCAGTTCTTC.

This clonotype was observed at least ten times. The chain has TRBV30 and TRBJ1-2, with 8 nucleotides matching TRBD1. Per germline, CDR1 GTSNPN and CDR2 SVGIG (reference sequence). With 0 bases clipped from V and 1 base from J, the junction kept 7 bases outside the gene matches. This CDR3 is built from 16 residues. The CDR3 spells CAWSVPRGPFNYGYTF. The CDR3 DNA follows: TGTGCCTGGAGTGTACCCAGGGGGCCGTTTAACTATGGCTACACCTTC. The full variable domain, with the rest looked up from reference TRBV30 and TRBJ1-2, is SQTIHQWPATLVQPVGSPLSLECTVEGTSNPNLYWYRQAAGRGLQLLFYSVGIGQISSEVPQNLSASRPQDRQFILSSKKLLLSDSGFYLCAWSVPRGPFNYGYTFGSGTRLTVV.

This clonotype was recorded many times. This chain joins TRBV7-8 and TRBJ2-3; tentatively, D is TRBD2 (6 bases). V shed 2 bases and J shed 5 bases, with 17 bases lying between them. The CDR3 sequence is 16 residues long. Germline-derived CDR1 and CDR2 are SGHVS and FQNEAQ. This CDR3 is CASSLRIPGVQDTQYF. CDR3 DNA sequence: TGTGCCAGCAGCTTAAGGATACCGGGGGTCCAAGATACGCAGTATTTT. Full variable domain (outside the CDR3, taken from reference TRBV7-8 and TRBJ2-3): GAGVSQSPRYKVAKRGQDVALRCDPISGHVSLFWYQQALGQGPEFLTYFQNEAQLDKSGLPSDRFFAERPEGSVSTLKIQRTQQEDSAVYLCASSLRIPGVQDTQYFGPGTRLTVL.

This clonotype has at least ten counts. The chain is built from TRBV20-1 and TRBJ1-5, with D possibly being TRBD1 (6 bases). The germline V gene has CDR1 DFQATT and CDR2 SNEGSKA (reference sequence). Trimming pared 1 base from V and 4 bases from J, leaving 17 bases between. The CDR3 is made up of 16 amino acids. CDR3 loop: CSARASGGAENQPQHF. The CDR3 DNA reads as TGCAGTGCTAGAGCCTCCGGGGGGGCGGAGAATCAGCCCCAGCATTTT.

Ten or more counts support this clonotype. The genes are TRBV4-2 and TRBJ1-1; D is perhaps TRBD1 (5 bases). Germline V gives CDR1 LGHNA, CDR2 YNFKEQ. V lost 0 bases and J 0 bases, leaving 17 bases between the germline ends. The CDR3 is made up of 18 amino acids. The CDR3 here is CASSQDRGLGQLNTEAFF. For the CDR3, the DNA is TGTGCCAGCAGCCAAGATAGAGGGTTGGGGCAGCTGAACACTGAAGCTTTCTTT.

This clonotype was recorded many times. In DNA form, the CDR3 reads TGCGCCAGCACAGCTTCGGCGGGAGTTAATGAAAAACTGTTTTTT. Translating it yields CASTASAGVNEKLFF. The chain uses TRBV5-1 and TRBJ1-4, with D uncertain. V lost 6 bases, J lost 4 bases, and 16 bases lay in between. The V gene's germline CDR1 is SGHRS and CDR2 YFSETQ. There are 15 residues in the CDR3.

This clonotype was seen ten or more times. At one end the junction does not follow the germline gene, possibly because of a read error. The chain is built from TRBV12-3 or TRBV12-4 and TRBJ1-3, with D uncertain. This CDR3 contains 16 residues. CDR3 loop: CASSFGGPVSGNTIYF. The CDR3 DNA sequence: TGTGCCAGCAGTTTCGGAGGGCCCGTGTCTGGGAACACCATATATTTT.

In this sample, this clonotype turned up many times. The chain is built from TRBV5-1 and TRBJ2-7; possible D gene TRBD2, 6 bases. CDR3 length equals 14 residues. V was trimmed by 1 base and J by 7 bases, leaving 15 bases between them. Per germline, CDR1 SGHRS and CDR2 YFSETQ. The CDR3 DNA reads TGCGCCAGCAGCTTGCAACGGGAGTTTGGGGAGCAGTACTTC. It encodes CASSLQREFGEQYF.

This clonotype was picked up many times. The chain links TRBV20-1 to TRBJ1-5; maybe TRBD1 (5 bases). From germline, CDR1 is DFQATT and CDR2 SNEGSKA (reference sequence). Trimming took 1 base from V and 6 from J, leaving 16 bases between them. The CDR3 length is 15 residues. The CDR3 spells CSARAVAGGGQPQHF. The CDR3 DNA is TGCAGTGCTAGAGCAGTGGCTGGGGGGGGTCAGCCCCAGCATTTT.

This clonotype was seen ten or more times. This rearrangement joins TRBV28 to TRBJ1-1; TRBD1 agrees at 9 bases. Trimming cost V 2 bases and J 5 bases; bases outside gene matches: 3. Germline CDR1 MDHEN, CDR2 SYDVKM. The CDR3 extends over 14 amino acids. The CDR3 coding sequence is TGTGCCAGCAGTTTAGACAGGGGGGGGACTGAAGCTTTCTTT. It yields the protein CASSLDRGGTEAFF.

This clonotype was recorded at least ten times. CDR3 DNA sequence: TGCGCCAGCAGCCCTCTAGCGGGAGGGCCGGATACGCAGTATTTT. Its translation is CASSPLAGGPDTQYF. This chain links TRBV5-1 with TRBJ2-3; 12 bases match TRBD2. The CDR3 length is 15 residues. Looked up from germline, CDR1 is SGHRS and CDR2 is YFSETQ. The junction had 6 bases not matched to a gene; V was cut back by 4 bases and J by 6 bases. Looking up the rest from reference TRBV5-1 and TRBJ2-3 gives the full variable domain: KAGVTQTPRYLIKTRGQQVTLSCSPISGHRSVSWYQQTPGQGLQFLFEYFSETQRNKGNFPGRFSGRQFSNSRSEMNVSTLELGDSALYLCASSPLAGGPDTQYFGPGTRLTVL.

This clonotype has at least ten counts. V is TRBV12-3 or TRBV12-4 and J is TRBJ2-3, with D hard to call. The germline V and J ends were trimmed by 7 bases and 3 bases, with 5 bases remaining between them. The CDR3 contains 11 residues. As DNA, the CDR3 is TGTGCCAGCACTAAGACAGATACGCAGTATTTT. Its translation: CASTKTDTQYF.

V is TRBV29-1 and J is TRBJ2-6; D is ambiguous. The CDR3 runs to 12 residues. Per germline, CDR1 SQVTM and CDR2 ANQGSEA. V lost 8 bases and J 5 bases, leaving 10 bases between the germline ends. CDR3 loop: CSYTGRANVLTF. CDR3 DNA: TGCAGCTATACGGGTCGGGCCAACGTCCTGACTTTC. Together with reference TRBV29-1 and TRBJ2-6, the CDR3 gives the full variable domain: SAVISQKPSRDICQRGTSLTIQCQVDSQVTMMFWYRQQPGQSLTLIATANQGSEATYESGFVIDKFPISRPNLTFSTLTVSNMSPEDSSIYLCSYTGRANVLTFGAGSRLTVL.

A note on this clonotype: A read error is possible here, since a much larger clone lies one base away. This chain links TRBV9 with TRBJ1-5; TRBD1 is a possible D gene (5 bases). The CDR3 runs to 13 residues. The germline V gene has CDR1 SGDLS and CDR2 YYNGEE. Here the CDR3 reads CASSVDGDQPRHF. The CDR3 DNA follows: TGTGCCAGCAGCGTAGACGGGGACCAGCCCCGGCATTTT.

This clonotype appeared many times. This rearrangement joins TRBV20-1 to TRBJ2-1; D uncertain. This CDR3 has 11 residues. Germline V gives CDR1 DFQATT, CDR2 SNEGSKA (reference sequence). V was shortened by 7 bases and J by 6 bases, with 10 bases between the two germline ends. The CDR3 spells CSGLGFNEQFF. The CDR3 nucleotides read TGCAGTGGACTTGGGTTCAATGAGCAGTTCTTC.

There are many counts of this clonotype. The genes are TRBV6-5 and TRBJ1-2, with 8 bases identical to TRBD1. In germline, CDR1 is MNHEY, CDR2 SVGAGI. The CDR3 extends over 15 amino acids. J was trimmed by 5 bases and V by 4 bases; bases with no gene match: 9. CDR3 residues: CASSFVDRDPYGYTF. CDR3 nucleotide sequence: TGTGCCAGCAGTTTTGTGGACAGGGACCCATATGGCTACACCTTC.

This clonotype was counted at least ten times. This rearrangement joins TRBV16 to TRBJ1-3; no firm D call. The CDR3 consists of 15 residues. The germline CDR1 and CDR2 sequences are KGHSY and FQNENV. Trimming cost V 8 bases and J 4 bases, with 18 bases left between them. The CDR3 bases are TGTGCCAGCCTAAATTCAAGGAACCCGGGAAACACCATATATTTT. Translation gives CASLNSRNPGNTIYF.

Ten or more counts support this clonotype. The rearrangement links TRBV5-1 to TRBJ2-2; D gene ambiguous. V was clipped by 0 bases and J by 5 bases, with 8 bases between them. CDR1 SGHRS and CDR2 YFSETQ come from the germline V gene. The length of the CDR3 is 14 residues. CDR3 nucleotides: TGCGCCAGCAGCTTGGACCGCGAAACCGGGGAGCTGTTTTTT. Translated, it gives CASSLDRETGELFF.

This clonotype was counted at least ten times. The rearrangement links TRBV27 to TRBJ1-4; 8 bases are shared with TRBD1. This CDR3 region has 13 residues. Germline-derived CDR1 and CDR2 are MNHEY and SMNVEV (reference sequence). The V segment lost 6 bases and the J segment 7 bases; nucleotides outside the gene matches: 4. The CDR3 is CASSRTGGEKLFF. The CDR3 DNA reads as TGTGCCAGCAGCCGAACAGGGGGTGAAAAACTGTTTTTT. The full variable domain, in which reference TRBV27 and TRBJ1-4 provide the parts outside the CDR3, is EAQVTQNPRYLITVTGKKLTVTCSQNMNHEYMSWYRQDPGLGLRQIYYSMNVEVTDKGDVPEGYKVSRKEKRNFPLILESPSPNQTSLYFCASSRTGGEKLFFGSGTQLSVL.

This chain uses TRBV18 with TRBJ2-1; 7 bases agree with TRBD1. Germline V lookup: CDR1 KGHSH, CDR2 LQKENI. V shed 3 bases and J 4 bases; nucleotides not matched to a gene: 6. This CDR3 is built from 15 residues. CDR3 sequence (DNA): TGTGCCAGCTCACCCGGGACAGACTTTTACAATGAGCAGTTCTTC. Amino acid sequence: CASSPGTDFYNEQFF.

This clonotype was seen many times. The chain is built from TRBV12-3 or TRBV12-4 and TRBJ1-4, with 8 bases lining up with TRBD1. The CDR3 runs to 15 residues. V gave up 1 base and J gave up 3 bases; unmatched junction bases: 1. CDR3: CASSLGTGSNEKLFF. The CDR3 DNA is TGTGCCAGCAGTTTAGGGACAGGGTCTAATGAAAAACTGTTTTTT.